This T cell receptor (beta chain) came from a study of beta chain features in type 1 diabetes. For the study at large: Patients were similar to healthy donors in age and gender (as well as in cell yields).

The authors reverse transcribed all of the isolated RNA, so sequencing captured expressed TCRB transcripts. The repertoire was sequenced with immunoSEQ multiplex PCR; TCRdb's copy has only in-frame clones and lacks some. The sample lists about 900,000 clones; roughly 16% were seen once. V dropped 5 bases and J dropped 5 bases, with 20 bases sitting between them. This CDR3 has 15 amino acids. Germline CDR1 is SGHNT and CDR2 is YYREEE (reference sequence). V is TRBV5-4 and J is TRBJ2-7; either TRBD1 or TRBD2 may supply D (5 bases each). Material: naive CD4+ T cells from blood. The TCR originated in a woman younger than 30 in good health. The CDR3 sequence is CASSVLSGRSDEQYF. The CDR3 DNA reads TGTGCCAGCAGTGTCCTATCGGGGCGTAGCGACGAGCAGTACTTC.